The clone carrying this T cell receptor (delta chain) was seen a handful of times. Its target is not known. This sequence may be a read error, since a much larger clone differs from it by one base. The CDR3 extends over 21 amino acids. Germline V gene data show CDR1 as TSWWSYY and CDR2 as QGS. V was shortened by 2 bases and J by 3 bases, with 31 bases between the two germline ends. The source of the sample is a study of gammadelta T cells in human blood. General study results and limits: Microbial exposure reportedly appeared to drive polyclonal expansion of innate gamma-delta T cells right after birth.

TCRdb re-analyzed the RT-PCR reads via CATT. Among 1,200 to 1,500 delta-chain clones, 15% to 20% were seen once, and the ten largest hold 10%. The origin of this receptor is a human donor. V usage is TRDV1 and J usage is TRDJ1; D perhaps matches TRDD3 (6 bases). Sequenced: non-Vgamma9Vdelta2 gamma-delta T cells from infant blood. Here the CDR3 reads CALGETCWGRGLGIGPDKLIF. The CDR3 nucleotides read TGTGCTCTTGGGGAAACGTGCTGGGGAAGAGGGCTGGGAATAGGACCCGATAAACTCATCTTT.